Described below is a single T cell receptor beta chain sequence and its context. As yet, its antigen is unknown. Assay used: immunoSEQ multiplex PCR; TCRdb lists only in-frame clones, some missing. The sample holds around 140,000 clones, around 93% seen once. The CDR3 length is 15 residues. Germline V CDR1 and CDR2: MNHEY, SMNVEV (reference sequence). The germline V and J ends were trimmed by 7 bases and 10 bases, with 25 bases remaining between them. Pooling was applied to second doses at about 4 or about 12 weeks. The sample originates from a study of T cell responses to AZD1222 COVID-19 vaccine. Study results and caveats: Donors were largely white British and mainly female; clonal diversity was possibly underestimated. The repertoires were collected only after the peak T cell response.

The starting material was peripheral blood, obtained 28 days after the second AZD1222 dose. This TCR was recovered from an adult who received the AZD1222 COVID-19 vaccine. V usage is TRBV27 and J usage is TRBJ1-2; possibly TRBD1 for D (5 bases). The CDR3 nucleotides read TGTGCCAGCAAATACACGCGGGACGCCTTGGCACACTACACCTTC. Protein sequence: CASKYTRDALAHYTF.